Listed below are T cell receptor beta chains from one sample, sequenced in a study of neurological immune-mediated disorders. From the 5' RACE reads, TCRdb called clonotypes with MiXCR, one entry per CDR3 protein. Here the sample spans around 41,000 distinct CDR3 sequences, 13% to 15% being singletons. The sample comprised CD4+ T cells from blood. The receptors derive from a woman in her sixties with HTLV-1-associated myelopathy (HAM/TSP). The CDR3 runs from the conserved cysteine through the conserved F or W. A D gene is named only where the DNA matches it firmly. Clone size appears in some rows only: once, few, many, or a class for an expanded clone.

>-|TRBJ2-3|TRBV7-9|many
TGTGCCAGCAGCTTCGGAGGAGATACGCAGTATTTT
CASSFGGDTQYF
>-|TRBJ2-1|TRBV14|-
TGTGCCAGCAGCCTAGGACGTAACAATGAGCAGTTCTTC
CASSLGRNNEQFF
>-|TRBJ1-5|TRBV6-1|many
TGTGCCAGCAGTGATCTTACAGGCAATAGCAATCAGCCCCAGCATTTT
CASSDLTGNSNQPQHF
>TRBD2|TRBJ2-7|TRBV10-3|many
TGTGCCATCAGGAGGGACTATTACGAGCAGTACTTC
CAIRRDYYEQYF
>TRBD1|TRBJ2-7|TRBV5-1|-
TGCGCCAGCAGCTCTCAGACAGGGCTGCCAGAGCAGTACTTC
CASSSQTGLPEQYF
>TRBD1|TRBJ2-7|TRBV20-1|-
TGCAGTGCTCCACCTGGACAGGGGACCTACGAGCAGTACTTC
CSAPPGQGTYEQYF
>TRBD2|TRBJ2-1|TRBV5-1|many
TGCGCCAGCAGCCTACGGACTAGCGGGGATAATGAGCAGTTCTTC
CASSLRTSGDNEQFF
>-|TRBJ2-7|TRBV28|many
TGTGCCAGCATGGCCGCGGGCACCGCCTACGAGCAGTACTTC
CASMAAGTAYEQYF
>-|TRBJ2-1|TRBV2|many
TGTGCCAGCACCTCCCTGGAGGGGGCGGGGAATGAGCAGTTCTTC
CASTSLEGAGNEQFF
>-|TRBJ1-2|TRBV25-1|many
TGTGCCAGCAGCGACGGGACGCCTGGATCTCGTGGCTACACCTTC
CASSDGTPGSRGYTF
>-|TRBJ1-1|TRBV20-1|many
TGCAGTGCCACCTCAGTGAACACTGAAGCTTTCTTT
CSATSVNTEAFF
>-|TRBJ1-5|TRBV20-1|many
TGCAGTGCTAGAGAGGGGGCTCAGCCCCAGCATTTT
CSAREGAQPQHF
>-|TRBJ2-1|TRBV10-3|many
TGTGCCATCAGTGAGGACGGGGGGCCGGGGAATGAGCAGTTCTTC
CAISEDGGPGNEQFF
>TRBD1|TRBJ1-2|TRBV3-1|many
TGTGCCAGCAGCCAAGGGACAGGGGGCGGCGGCTACACCTTC
CASSQGTGGGGYTF
>-|TRBJ1-3|TRBV7-9|many
TGTGCCAGCAGCTCAGGATTTGGCGACACCATATATTTT
CASSSGFGDTIYF
>-|TRBJ1-5|TRBV6-6|many
TGTGCCAGCGTCCCTAATCAGCCCCAGCATTTT
CASVPNQPQHF
>-|TRBJ2-7|TRBV6-6|-
TGTGCAAGCACCATATGCCTAGTGGATGAGCAGTACTTC
CASTICLVDEQYF